Presented here are 31 T cell receptor beta chains from one specimen sequenced in a study of blood T cell repertoires in COVID-19. Profiling relied on immunoSEQ multiplex PCR, and the TCRdb table lists in-frame clones only, not all of them. The sample lists some 400,000 clones, roughly 80% occurring once. Sample: peripheral blood. These receptors were obtained from a human donor with acute or convalescent COVID-19. The donor label of this sample is uncertain.

This clone has a handful of counts. The junction shows a germline mismatch at one end, possibly a read error. The chain combines TRBV7-9 with TRBJ2-7; D is possibly TRBD2 (6 bases). The CDR3 totals 11 residues. Germline V lookup: CDR1 SEHNR, CDR2 FQNEAQ (reference sequence). CDR3 sequence reads: CASSLAREQTF. The CDR3 bases are TGTGCCAGCAGCTTAGCGCGGGAACAGACTTTC. The whole variable domain, filled in from reference TRBV7-9 and TRBJ2-7, reads DTGVSQNPRHKITKRGQNVTFRCDPISEHNRLYWYRQTLGQGPEFLTYFQNEAQLEKSRLLSDRFSAERPKGSFSTLEIQRTEQGDSAMYLCASSLAREQTFGPGTRLTVT.

This clone was observed once. V is TRBV18 and J is TRBJ2-7; unclear D gene. CDR3 length: 14 residues. Germline assignment: CDR1 KGHSH and CDR2 LQKENI. Trimming cost V 2 bases and J 4 bases, with 12 bases left between them. The CDR3 coding sequence is TGTGCCAGCTCACCAGAAGAGGTCTCATACGAGCAGTACTTC. Amino acid sequence: CASSPEEVSYEQYF.

The gene calls are TRBV11-2 and TRBJ1-3, with TRBD1 matching 7 bases. Germline V gene sequence: CDR1 SGHAT, CDR2 FQNNGV. V trimming: 2 bases; J trimming: 0 bases; junction bases outside the gene matches: 7. CDR3 size: 17 residues. The CDR3 protein is CASSLTGVTFSGNTIYF. CDR3 nucleotides: TGTGCCAGCAGCTTAACAGGGGTCACATTCTCTGGAAACACCATATATTTT.

The V call is TRBV3-1 (or the pseudogene TRBV3-2), the J call TRBJ2-7; D remains ambiguous. Germline V lookup: CDR1 LGHDT, CDR2 YNNKEL (reference sequence). Trimming removed 1 base at V and 3 bases at J, with 10 bases between. This CDR3 comprises 14 residues. CDR3: CASSQAEYGYEQYF. DNA for the CDR3: TGTGCCAGCAGCCAAGCCGAGTACGGCTACGAGCAGTACTTC.

Only a few counts were recorded for this clone. The chain combines TRBV23-1 with TRBJ1-1; D remains unclear. TRBV23-1 is placed among ORFs of uncertain function. Trimming took off 6 bases at V and 1 base at J, with 6 bases between the two ends. This CDR3 has 12 residues. The CDR3 DNA sequence: TGCGCCAGCAGGGGAGGGAACACTGAAGCTTTCTTT. Amino acids: CASRGGNTEAFF.

This clone was counted between two and nine times. V and J are TRBV19 and TRBJ1-2; possible D gene TRBD1, 5 bases. CDR3 length equals 12 residues. The germline V and J ends were trimmed by 6 bases and 4 bases, with 9 bases remaining between them. Germline-derived CDR1 and CDR2 are LNHDA and SQIVND (reference sequence). The CDR3 bases are TGTGCCAGTAGCCGGGACTCCTATGGCTACACCTTC. It yields the protein CASSRDSYGYTF. The full variable domain, its missing parts supplied by reference TRBV19 and TRBJ1-2, is DGGITQSPKYLFRKEGQNVTLSCEQNLNHDAMYWYRQDPGQGLRLIYYSQIVNDFQKGDIAEGYSVSREKKESFPLTVTSAQKNPTAFYLCASSRDSYGYTFGSGTRLTVV.

This clone was detected only once. V usage is TRBV5-5 and J usage is TRBJ2-1, with TRBD1 matching over 7 bases. This CDR3 has 16 residues. Trimming cost V 4 bases and J 6 bases; bases outside gene matches: 13. Per the germline V gene, CDR1 is SGHKS and CDR2 is YYEKEE (reference sequence). The chain's CDR3 is CASSRIQGNEPNEQFF. The CDR3 coding sequence is TGTGCCAGCAGCAGAATACAGGGGAATGAGCCCAATGAGCAGTTCTTC.

The V gene is TRBV3-1 (or the pseudogene TRBV3-2), the J gene TRBJ2-7; the D gene is possibly TRBD1 (6 bases). This CDR3 has 13 amino acids. The V end lost 3 bases, the J end lost 6 bases, and 12 bases lay between the germline ends. Germline-derived CDR1 and CDR2 are LGHDT and YNNKEL (reference sequence). Here the CDR3 reads CASSHYRVPEQYF. CDR3 in DNA: TGTGCCAGCAGCCATTACAGGGTACCCGAGCAGTACTTC.

V gene TRBV11-2 combines with J gene TRBJ2-5; 11 bases are a match to TRBD2. Germline CDR1 reads SGHAT; CDR2 reads FQNNGV. This CDR3 spans 17 amino acids. V shed 1 base and J 5 bases; nucleotides not matched to a gene: 9. In DNA form, the CDR3 reads TGTGCCAGCAGCTTAGTAGGGACTAGCGGTCGCCAGGAGACCCAGTACTTC. It specifies CASSLVGTSGRQETQYF.

V gene TRBV15 combines with J gene TRBJ1-1; D remains unclear. The germline CDR1 and CDR2 sequences are LNHNV and YYDKDF (reference sequence). The CDR3 runs to 11 residues. V was clipped by 5 bases and J by 1 base, with 2 bases between them. CDR3 in DNA: TGTGCCACCAGCCGGAACACTGAAGCTTTCTTT. Encoded protein: CATSRNTEAFF.

The gene calls are TRBV18 and TRBJ2-7, with TRBD1 matching over 8 bases. J lost 6 bases, V lost 1 base, and 2 bases had no gene match. CDR1 is KGHSH and CDR2 is LQKENI in the germline V gene. The CDR3 covers 13 residues. In DNA, the CDR3 is TGTGCCAGCTCACCACAAGACAGGGGCGAGCAGTACTTC. It translates to CASSPQDRGEQYF. Supplemented by reference TRBV18 and TRBJ2-7, the full variable domain reads NAGVMQNPRHLVRRRGQEARLRCSPMKGHSHVYWYRQLPEEGLKFMVYLQKENIIDESGMPKERFSAEFPKEGPSILRIQQVVRGDSAAYFCASSPQDRGEQYFGPGTRLTVT.

The chain combines TRBV18 with TRBJ2-1; TRBD1 matches 9 bases. CDR1 KGHSH and CDR2 LQKENI come from the germline V gene. V was clipped by 2 bases and J by 3 bases; unmatched bases: 5. The CDR3 sequence is 16 residues long. The DNA of the CDR3 is TGTGCCAGCTCACCATCCACAGGGGGCGTCTACAATGAGCAGTTCTTC. As protein: CASSPSTGGVYNEQFF.

The genes are TRBV5-1 and TRBJ2-3; D is perhaps TRBD1 (6 bases). V was cut by 0 bases and J by 2 bases, with 7 bases left in between. CDR3 length: 14 amino acids. CDR1 is SGHRS and CDR2 is YFSETQ in the germline V gene. The CDR3 region is CASSLDRATDTQYF. Here the CDR3 DNA reads TGCGCCAGCAGCTTGGACAGGGCCACAGATACGCAGTATTTT.

The chain uses TRBV3-1 (or the pseudogene TRBV3-2) and TRBJ1-2; TRBD1 matches at 9 bases. The germline V gene encodes CDR1 LGHDT and CDR2 YNNKEL (reference sequence). Trimming at V came to 4 bases and at J to 9 bases, leaving 9 bases not matched to a gene. This CDR3 is built from 14 residues. CDR3 sequence: CASSPPGQGRSYTF. The CDR3, as DNA: TGTGCCAGCAGCCCCCCCGGACAGGGGAGAAGCTACACCTTC.

This clone was seen more than once but under ten times. The chain uses TRBV3-1 (or the pseudogene TRBV3-2) and TRBJ2-7, with 13 bases matching TRBD2. In germline, CDR1 is LGHDT, CDR2 YNNKEL (reference sequence). Trimming at V came to 2 bases and at J to 8 bases, leaving 12 bases not matched to a gene. The CDR3 has 17 amino acids. For the CDR3, the DNA is TGTGCCAGCAGCCAATTACCCACCGGGACTAGCGGGGCTAAGCAGTACTTC. Amino acid sequence: CASSQLPTGTSGAKQYF.

This chain connects TRBV27 to TRBJ2-7; D is unresolved. The CDR3 extends over 13 amino acids. Germline lookup yields CDR1 MNHEY and CDR2 SMNVEV (reference sequence). The V and J ends lost 5 bases and 3 bases respectively, with 11 bases between them. The CDR3 reads CASSTSPSYEQYF. For the CDR3, the DNA is TGTGCCAGCAGTACCTCCCCCAGCTACGAGCAGTACTTC.

CDR3 bases: TGTGCCAGCTCACCACCTTCCACAGGGGATTACTCTGGGGCCAACGTCCTGACTTTC. Its translation is CASSPPSTGDYSGANVLTF. This chain uses TRBV18 with TRBJ2-6; TRBD1 matches at 7 bases. The CDR3 covers 19 residues. The trim removed 0 bases at V and 0 bases at J, leaving 8 bases unmatched. In germline, CDR1 is KGHSH, CDR2 LQKENI. Full variable domain (rest looked up from reference TRBV18 and TRBJ2-6): NAGVMQNPRHLVRRRGQEARLRCSPMKGHSHVYWYRQLPEEGLKFMVYLQKENIIDESGMPKERFSAEFPKEGPSILRIQQVVRGDSAAYFCASSPPSTGDYSGANVLTFGAGSRLTVL.

The rearrangement uses TRBV6-5 and TRBJ1-6; TRBD1 is a possible D gene (6 bases). The length of the CDR3 is 14 residues. Per the germline V gene, CDR1 is MNHEY and CDR2 is SVGAGI. Between the trimmed V and J ends, which lost 5 bases and 8 bases, there was a span of 13 bases. DNA of the CDR3: TGTGCCAGCAGTAACAGGGTCCCGGATTCACCCCTCCACTTT. This encodes CASSNRVPDSPLHF.

The chain couples TRBV24-1 to TRBJ2-7, with 10 bases identical to TRBD1. The ends lost 1 base at V and 4 bases at J; junction bases unmatched: 12. Germline CDR1 reads KGHDR; CDR2 reads SFDVKD. CDR3 length: 18 residues. CDR3 sequence: CATSDLLSSGTGEYEQYF. The CDR3 nucleotides read TGTGCCACCAGTGATTTATTGTCGTCGGGGACAGGGGAGTACGAGCAGTACTTC.

V usage is TRBV4-1 and J usage is TRBJ2-4; the D gene is possibly TRBD1 (5 bases). V lost 8 bases and J lost 0, with 14 bases in between. The CDR3 has 15 amino acids. Germline V gives CDR1 MGHRA, CDR2 YSYEKL. The CDR3 loop reads CASSQGGVAKNIQYF. For the CDR3, the DNA is TGCGCCAGCTCTCAGGGTGGGGTAGCCAAAAACATTCAGTACTTC.

The chain joins TRBV5-1 to TRBJ1-2, with TRBD1 matching 8 bases. From germline, CDR1 is SGHRS and CDR2 YFSETQ. The CDR3 sequence is 17 residues long. The junction had 15 bases not matched to a gene; V was cut back by 4 bases and J by 4 bases. The CDR3 DNA is TGCGCCAGCAGCACATCAGGGGGCGTGGGGCTTGGCTATGGCTACACCTTC. Translated: CASSTSGGVGLGYGYTF.

The rearrangement links TRBV27 to TRBJ2-7; 8 bases align to TRBD1. This CDR3 has 15 residues. Germline lookup yields CDR1 MNHEY and CDR2 SMNVEV (reference sequence). After removal of 5 bases from V and 1 base from J, the junction contained 7 bases not matched to a gene. CDR3 nucleotide sequence: TGTGCCAGCAGTCCTCGACAGGGGACTTCCTACGAGCAGTACTTC. It is translated as CASSPRQGTSYEQYF.

The chain is built from TRBV3-1 (or the pseudogene TRBV3-2) and TRBJ1-2; the D gene is possibly TRBD1 (5 bases). Trimming took 0 bases from V and 4 from J, leaving 12 bases between them. Germline-derived CDR1 and CDR2 are LGHDT and YNNKEL (reference sequence). The length of the CDR3 is 15 residues. Here the CDR3 DNA reads TGTGCCAGCAGCCAAGATAGGAGGGGTGGCTATGGCTACACCTTC. It yields the protein CASSQDRRGGYGYTF.

The rearrangement links TRBV5-4 to TRBJ1-2; 9 nucleotides align to TRBD1. Per the germline V gene, CDR1 is SGHNT and CDR2 is YYREEE (reference sequence). The CDR3 sequence is 14 residues long. V trimming: 3 bases; J trimming: 8 bases; junction bases outside the gene matches: 8. As DNA, the CDR3 is TGTGCCAGCAGCTCCGGGACAGGGTTGGGGGGCTACACCTTC. Its protein product is CASSSGTGLGGYTF. Supplemented by reference TRBV5-4 and TRBJ1-2, the full variable domain reads ETGVTQSPTHLIKTRGQQVTLRCSSQSGHNTVSWYQQALGQGPQFIFQYYREEENGRGNFPPRFSGLQFPNYSSELNVNALELDDSALYLCASSSGTGLGGYTFGSGTRLTVV.

CDR3 bases: TGTGCCAGCTCACCACTTGGACAGGGCCAAGAGACCCAGTACTTC. Its protein is CASSPLGQGQETQYF. The chain employs TRBV18 and TRBJ2-5, with 8 bases lining up with TRBD1. With V trimmed by 1 base and J by 1 base, 2 bases remained unmatched. Germline CDR1 and CDR2: KGHSH and LQKENI. The CDR3 totals 15 residues.

V is TRBV19 and J is TRBJ1-2; D is uncertain. V dropped 7 bases and J dropped 2 bases, with 5 bases sitting between them. The CDR3 totals 11 residues. CDR1 is LNHDA and CDR2 is SQIVND in the germline V gene (reference sequence). This chain's CDR3 is CASKRNYGYTF. The CDR3 DNA reads TGTGCCAGTAAGAGGAACTATGGCTACACCTTC. Based on the CDR3 plus reference TRBV19 and TRBJ1-2, the full variable domain is DGGITQSPKYLFRKEGQNVTLSCEQNLNHDAMYWYRQDPGQGLRLIYYSQIVNDFQKGDIAEGYSVSREKKESFPLTVTSAQKNPTAFYLCASKRNYGYTFGSGTRLTVV.

This clone has only one observation. The genes are TRBV3-1 (or the pseudogene TRBV3-2) and TRBJ2-6; 7 nucleotides agree with TRBD1. V lost 4 bases, J lost 0 bases, and 6 bases stayed unmatched. The length of the CDR3 is 17 residues. CDR1 is LGHDT, CDR2 YNNKEL, per germline (reference sequence). Written as DNA, the CDR3 is TGTGCCAGCAGCCCCCGACAGGGTTACTCTGGGGCCAACGTCCTGACTTTC. It translates to CASSPRQGYSGANVLTF.

The rearrangement links TRBV6-2 or TRBV6-3 to TRBJ2-7; 10 positions agree with TRBD1. The CDR3 runs 15 residues. V was clipped by 5 bases and J by 6 bases; unmatched bases: 10. Germline assignment: CDR1 MNHEY and CDR2 SVGEGT. CDR3 amino acids: CASSPDGTGVREQYF. The CDR3 region has the DNA TGTGCCAGCAGTCCCGACGGGACAGGGGTACGCGAGCAGTACTTC.

The chain couples TRBV6-1 to TRBJ1-1, with 7 bases fitting TRBD1. V dropped 1 base and J dropped 0; count of bases not matched to a gene: 8. There are 17 residues in the CDR3. Germline CDR1 MNHNS, CDR2 SASEGT. CDR3 sequence reads: CASSEERTGTVNTEAFF. The CDR3 nucleotides are TGTGCCAGCAGTGAAGAGAGAACCGGGACAGTGAACACTGAAGCTTTCTTT.

The V call is TRBV15, the J call TRBJ2-1; the D gene is possibly TRBD1 (6 bases). The germline V gene encodes CDR1 LNHNV and CDR2 YYDKDF (reference sequence). V was pared by 0 bases and J by 10 bases, with 25 bases between. The CDR3 contains 18 residues. The CDR3 bases are TGTGCCACCAGCAGAGACCCCCGGGCTAGCAGATTAACAGGGGAGCAGTTCTTC. Translated, it gives CATSRDPRASRLTGEQFF.

V usage is TRBV20-1 and J usage is TRBJ2-1, with D possibly TRBD2 on 7 matching bases. Trimming left V 3 bases short and J 7 bases short, with 19 bases between. The CDR3 contains 15 residues. Germline CDR1 DFQATT, CDR2 SNEGSKA (reference sequence). The CDR3 sequence is CSASRRGPRGNEQFF. DNA of the CDR3: TGCAGTGCTAGTCGGCGGGGGCCCCGGGGAAATGAGCAGTTCTTC.